The next 21 T cell receptor beta chains were all read from a single sample in a study of blood T cell repertoires in COVID-19. The assay was immunoSEQ multiplex PCR, and TCRdb's table has in-frame clones only and misses some. This repertoire shows around 250,000 clones, around nine tenths found once; its top ten account for over 6%. Material for sequencing was peripheral blood. The origin of the receptors is a woman in her 70s with active or convalescent COVID-19.

This sequence joins TRBV5-4 and TRBJ1-6; D unresolved. Germline CDR1 is SGHNT and CDR2 is YYREEE (reference sequence). This CDR3 region has 18 residues. V lost 2 bases and J 0 bases, leaving 15 bases between the germline ends. The CDR3 sequence is CASSFKIKIASYNSPLHF. CDR3 in DNA: TGTGCCAGCAGCTTTAAGATTAAAATAGCCTCCTATAATTCACCCCTCCACTTT.

V is TRBV6-2 or TRBV6-3 and J is TRBJ1-1, with D possibly TRBD1 on 5 matching bases. Trimming removed 6 bases at V and 4 bases at J, with 15 bases between. The CDR3 has 14 residues. Per the germline V gene, CDR1 is MNHEY and CDR2 is SVGEGT. The CDR3 loop is CASSPRGGGTEAFF. The CDR3 coding sequence is TGTGCCAGCAGCCCCCGCGGGGGAGGCACTGAAGCTTTCTTT.

The chain joins TRBV4-3 to TRBJ1-1; possibly TRBD1 for D (5 bases). Trimming took 2 bases from V and 1 from J, leaving 5 bases between them. Per the germline V gene, CDR1 is LGHNA and CDR2 is YSLEER. The CDR3 is 13 residues long. The chain's CDR3 is CASSQTGNTEAFF. In nucleotides, the CDR3 is TGCGCCAGCAGCCAAACAGGGAACACTGAAGCTTTCTTT.

This clone appeared a single time. This chain joins TRBV7-2 and TRBJ2-3; D unresolved. Trimming removed 5 bases from V and 3 bases from J, with 12 bases in between. CDR1 and CDR2 (germline): SGHTA, FQGNSA. The CDR3 covers 14 residues. The CDR3 loop reads CASSPEARTDTQYF. The CDR3 nucleotides read TGTGCCAGCAGCCCAGAGGCCAGAACAGATACGCAGTATTTT.

The rearrangement joins TRBV6-6 to TRBJ2-2; D is unresolved. Germline CDR1 reads MNHNY; CDR2 reads SVGAGI (reference sequence). This CDR3 is built from 16 residues. Trimming pared 0 bases from V and 3 bases from J, leaving 11 bases between. The CDR3 sequence is CASSYSSLRHTGELFF. The CDR3 bases are TGTGCCAGCAGTTACTCGTCACTAAGACACACCGGGGAGCTGTTTTTT.

The chain employs TRBV18 and TRBJ1-2, with no clear D. The CDR3 runs 14 residues. Trimming took off 5 bases at V and 2 bases at J, with 12 bases between the two ends. CDR1 and CDR2 from the germline V gene are KGHSH and LQKENI. The CDR3 spells CASSGREGNYGYTF. The DNA of the CDR3 is TGTGCCAGCTCAGGAAGAGAGGGAAACTATGGCTACACCTTC.

The V gene is TRBV2, the J gene TRBJ1-5; D gene unclear. CDR3 size: 16 residues. Germline V gene sequence: CDR1 SNHLY, CDR2 FYNNEI. V lost 0 bases, J lost 4 bases, and 13 bases lay in between. CDR3 amino acids: CASSEARSEYNQPQHF. As DNA, the CDR3 is TGTGCCAGCAGTGAAGCGCGGTCGGAATATAATCAGCCCCAGCATTTT.

The chain employs TRBV7-2 and TRBJ2-3, with TRBD1 matching 7 bases. Per germline, CDR1 SGHTA and CDR2 FQGNSA. The CDR3 loop spans 17 amino acids. The ends lost 2 bases at V and 2 bases at J; junction bases unmatched: 10. CDR3 amino acids: CASSLSPTGPFTDTQYF. The CDR3 region has the DNA TGTGCCAGCAGCTTATCTCCGACAGGGCCCTTCACAGATACGCAGTATTTT.

The chain recombines TRBV6-5 with TRBJ1-6; 7 nucleotides agree with TRBD1. Germline V CDR1 and CDR2: MNHEY, SVGAGI. Trimming cost V 7 bases and J 8 bases; bases outside gene matches: 8. CDR3 length equals 14 residues. The DNA for the CDR3 is TGTGCCAGCATAGTGGCAGGGGGATATTCACCCCTCCACTTT. Its protein is CASIVAGGYSPLHF.

This sequence joins TRBV9 and TRBJ2-1, with D possibly being TRBD1 (5 bases). CDR1 and CDR2 (germline): SGDLS, YYNGEE. The V gene lost 7 bases and the J gene lost 0 bases, with 20 bases spanning the gap. CDR3 length: 17 amino acids. The CDR3 spells CASGVSGREGSYNEQFF. The CDR3 region has the DNA TGTGCCAGCGGTGTATCAGGCAGGGAAGGCTCCTACAATGAGCAGTTCTTC. Combining the CDR3 with reference TRBV9 and TRBJ2-1 gives the whole variable domain DSGVTQTPKHLITATGQRVTLRCSPRSGDLSVYWYQQSLDQGLQFLIQYYNGEERAKGNILERFSAQQFPDLHSELNLSSLELGDSALYFCASGVSGREGSYNEQFFGPGTRLTVL.

CDR3 protein: CATSDFGGGGREQFF. The CDR3 bases are TGTGCCACCAGTGATTTTGGCGGGGGGGGCCGTGAGCAGTTCTTC. The chain combines TRBV24-1 with TRBJ2-1; TRBD2 matches 9 bases. The CDR3 covers 15 residues. The V gene's germline CDR1 is KGHDR and CDR2 SFDVKD. With 1 base clipped from V and 9 bases from J, the junction kept 6 bases outside the gene matches.

V gene TRBV6-2 or TRBV6-3 combines with J gene TRBJ2-1, with 8 bases that match TRBD2. The trim removed 4 bases at V and 7 bases at J, leaving 12 bases unmatched. This CDR3 spans 16 amino acids. CDR1 and CDR2 from the germline V gene are MNHEY and SVGEGT. The CDR3: CASSSSGLAGLNEQFF. DNA of the CDR3: TGTGCCAGCAGTTCCTCCGGGTTAGCGGGGTTGAATGAGCAGTTCTTC.

This sequence joins TRBV19 and TRBJ1-5; 8 nucleotides match TRBD1. There are 19 residues in the CDR3. V trimming: 8 bases; J trimming: 0 bases; junction bases outside the gene matches: 18. Germline-derived CDR1 and CDR2 are LNHDA and SQIVND (reference sequence). The CDR3 protein is CASRGGPGTGTYSNQPQHF. DNA of the CDR3: TGTGCCAGTCGCGGCGGCCCCGGGACAGGAACATATAGCAATCAGCCCCAGCATTTT.

The chain joins TRBV5-4 to TRBJ2-1; D is perhaps TRBD2 (6 bases). There are 13 residues in the CDR3. The ends were cut back, 2 bases at V and 7 bases at J, with 10 bases in the middle. Germline assignment: CDR1 SGHNT and CDR2 YYREEE (reference sequence). The CDR3 is CASSFAGGNEQFF. The CDR3 coding sequence is TGTGCCAGCAGCTTCGCCGGGGGAAATGAGCAGTTCTTC.

J is TRBJ2-2 and V is TRBV6-5; the D gene is possibly TRBD1 (7 bases). Germline CDR1 and CDR2: MNHEY and SVGAGI. The CDR3 totals 14 residues. Trimming shortened V by 6 bases and J by 4 bases, and 12 bases separated the two germline ends. The CDR3 coding sequence is TGTGCCAGCAGCCGACAGGGAGGCACCGGGGAGCTGTTTTTT. This translates into CASSRQGGTGELFF.

The chain couples TRBV27 to TRBJ1-4, with a possible D match to TRBD1 (6 bases). The CDR3 runs to 12 residues. Germline CDR1 is MNHEY and CDR2 is SMNVEV (reference sequence). The V and J ends lost 6 bases and 8 bases respectively, with 10 bases between them. The CDR3 here is CASRQGIEKLFF. The CDR3 DNA reads as TGTGCCAGCAGACAGGGTATAGAAAAACTGTTTTTT.

This clone was counted once. CDR3 protein: CASTYLGGNYGYTF. CDR3 nucleotides: TGTGCCAGCACTTACTTAGGCGGGAACTATGGCTACACCTTC. This chain connects TRBV2 to TRBJ1-2; unclear D gene. This CDR3 comprises 14 residues. Per the germline V gene, CDR1 is SNHLY and CDR2 is FYNNEI. Trimming took off 7 bases at V and 2 bases at J, with 14 bases between the two ends.

This chain uses TRBV6-2 or TRBV6-3 with TRBJ2-7; D is perhaps TRBD2 (5 bases). V shed 6 bases and J shed 4 bases, with 16 bases lying between them. The CDR3 runs 14 residues. Germline V gene lookup returns CDR1 MNHEY and CDR2 SVGEGT. The CDR3 DNA sequence: TGTGCCAGCAGCGCTGGGGAGCTTCATTACGAGCAGTACTTC. Translated, it gives CASSAGELHYEQYF.

The chain carries TRBV18 and TRBJ2-5, with D possibly TRBD2 on 6 matching bases. The germline gives CDR1 KGHSH, CDR2 LQKENI. Trimming removed 6 bases from V and 2 bases from J, with 10 bases in between. This CDR3 spans 13 amino acids. The DNA for the CDR3 is TGTGCCAGCTCCCCCCTAGCGCAAGAGACCCAGTACTTC. Translating gives CASSPLAQETQYF.

The chain employs TRBV6-2 or TRBV6-3 and TRBJ1-4; TRBD1 is a possible D gene (5 bases). Trimming removed 5 bases from V and 5 bases from J, with 18 bases in between. This CDR3 is built from 16 residues. Germline loops: CDR1 MNHEY, CDR2 SVGEGT. The CDR3 sequence: CASSPLGRGFNEKLFF. The CDR3 nucleotides are TGTGCCAGCAGTCCGCTTGGGAGGGGCTTCAATGAAAAACTGTTTTTT.

This chain uses TRBV7-3 with TRBJ2-3; D ambiguous. V was shortened by 5 bases and J by 6 bases, with 15 bases between the two germline ends. The germline V gene has CDR1 SGHTA and CDR2 FQGTGA. CDR3 length: 14 amino acids. The CDR3 protein is CASSPTVFSDTQYF. The CDR3 coding sequence is TGTGCCAGCAGCCCCACAGTTTTCTCGGATACGCAGTATTTT.